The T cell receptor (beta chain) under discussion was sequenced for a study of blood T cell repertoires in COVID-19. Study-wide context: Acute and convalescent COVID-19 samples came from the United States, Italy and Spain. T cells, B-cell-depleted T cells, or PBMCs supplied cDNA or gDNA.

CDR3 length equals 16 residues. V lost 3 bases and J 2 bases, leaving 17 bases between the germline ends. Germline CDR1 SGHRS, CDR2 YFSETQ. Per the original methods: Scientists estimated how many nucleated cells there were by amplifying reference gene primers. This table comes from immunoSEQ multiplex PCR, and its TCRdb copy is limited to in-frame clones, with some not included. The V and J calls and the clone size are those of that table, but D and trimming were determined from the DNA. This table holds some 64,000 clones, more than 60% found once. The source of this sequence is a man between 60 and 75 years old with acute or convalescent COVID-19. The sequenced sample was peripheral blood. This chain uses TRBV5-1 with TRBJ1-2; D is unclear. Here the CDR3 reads CASSSVLGAANYGYTF. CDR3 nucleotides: TGCGCCAGCAGCTCAGTTCTGGGTGCGGCAAACTATGGCTACACCTTC. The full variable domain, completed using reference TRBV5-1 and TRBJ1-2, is KAGVTQTPRYLIKTRGQQVTLSCSPISGHRSVSWYQQTPGQGLQFLFEYFSETQRNKGNFPGRFSGRQFSNSRSEMNVSTLELGDSALYLCASSSVLGAANYGYTFGSGTRLTVV.